A selection of T cell receptor beta chains follows, all from one sample in a study of blood T cell repertoires in COVID-19. Using immunoSEQ multiplex PCR, the repertoire was profiled, and TCRdb retains in-frame clones only, with some absent. In the table there are over 90,000 clones, more than 75% of which are singletons. Sequenced sample: peripheral blood. The receptors here all came from a man aged 55-75 years with active or convalescent COVID-19. CDR3s include the opening cysteine and the closing phenylalanine or tryptophan. A D gene is named only where the DNA matches it firmly. The size entry is marked missing in some rows and otherwise reads once, few, many or a size class.

clone size,CDR3 length,D gene,J gene,V gene,CDR3 DNA,CDR3 protein
NA,15,TRBD1,TRBJ1-2,TRBV4-1,TGCGCCAGCAGCCCTGGGACAGGGGGACTCTATGGCTACACCTTC,CASSPGTGGLYGYTF
NA,16,NA,TRBJ2-2,TRBV11-3,TGTGCCAGCAGCTTAGGGGGCAGGGGACACACCGGGGAGCTGTTTTTT,CASSLGGRGHTGELFF
NA,15,TRBD2,TRBJ2-3,TRBV9,TGTGCCAGCAGCCTAGGACTAGCGGTCACAGATACGCAGTATTTT,CASSLGLAVTDTQYF
NA,15,NA,TRBJ1-5,TRBV11-2,TGTGCCAGCAGCTTAGATTACTATAGCAATCAGCCCCAGCATTTT,CASSLDYYSNQPQHF
NA,14,NA,TRBJ2-1,TRBV19,TGTGCCAGTAAATCCGACAGTTCCTACAATGAGCAGTTCTTC,CASKSDSSYNEQFF
NA,17,TRBD2,TRBJ2-1,TRBV7-6,TGTGCCAGCAGCTTACGACTAGCGGGGCAAACCTACAATGAGCAGTTCTTC,CASSLRLAGQTYNEQFF
NA,15,NA,TRBJ2-1,TRBV11-3,TGTGCCAGCAGGTATTATTCCGGGGGAGACAATGAGCAGTTCTTC,CASRYYSGGDNEQFF
NA,16,TRBD1,TRBJ2-4,TRBV7-2,TGTGCCAGCAGCTTAGGCCCGGGACAGGGATATGACATTCAGTACTTC,CASSLGPGQGYDIQYF
NA,17,NA,TRBJ1-4,TRBV5-1,TGCGCCAGCAGCCGGGGGGACAACCCTGGGACTAATGAAAAACTGTTTTTT,CASSRGDNPGTNEKLFF
NA,9,NA,TRBJ1-1,TRBV10-1,TGCGCCAGCAACGGGGGAGCTTTCTTT,CASNGGAFF
NA,15,TRBD2,TRBJ2-1,TRBV6-5,TGTGCCAGCAGTTCCGGGACTAGCGGGAGGAATGAGCAGTTCTTC,CASSSGTSGRNEQFF
few,14,NA,TRBJ2-2,TRBV18,TGTGCCAGCTCACCGAGGAGTGCTTCTGGGGAGCTGTTTTTT,CASSPRSASGELFF
NA,17,TRBD2,TRBJ2-1,TRBV10-1,TGCGCCAGCAGTCCACGACGACTAGCGAGCTCTCGGGGTGAGCAGTTCTTC,CASSPRRLASSRGEQFF
NA,14,NA,TRBJ2-3,TRBV28,TGTGCCAGCATTGGGACATCTAGCACAGATACGCAGTATTTT,CASIGTSSTDTQYF
NA,14,NA,TRBJ1-1,TRBV11-2,TGTGCCAGCAGCGCGGGCGAGGGGAACACTGAAGCTTTCTTT,CASSAGEGNTEAFF
NA,15,TRBD2,TRBJ2-1,TRBV3-1/TRBV3-2,TGTGCCAGCAGCCAACGGGGGGTCCTATACAATGAGCAGTTCTTC,CASSQRGVLYNEQFF
NA,16,TRBD1,TRBJ2-4,TRBV5-6,TGTGCCAGCAGCGAGACAGGGATGGTCGGCAAAAACATTCAGTACTTC,CASSETGMVGKNIQYF
few,16,NA,TRBJ2-3,TRBV6-2/TRBV6-3,TGTGCCAGCAGTTACTCGACTGGCGGAGGCACAGATACGCAGTATTTT,CASSYSTGGGTDTQYF
NA,15,NA,TRBJ2-7,TRBV19,TGTGCCAGTAGTATCTCTGGCCCCACATCCTACGAGCAGTACTTC,CASSISGPTSYEQYF
NA,16,TRBD2,TRBJ2-3,TRBV7-9,TGTGCCAGCAGCTTAGGGTCAGCGGGGACGACAGATACGCAGTATTTT,CASSLGSAGTTDTQYF
few,12,NA,TRBJ1-5,TRBV20-1,TGCAGTGCTAGTGAACAGGTTCAGCCCCAGCATTTT,CSASEQVQPQHF
NA,18,TRBD2,TRBJ2-1,TRBV11-2,TGTGCCAGCAGCTTAAAGGGTAGCGGGGGGGGTACCTACAATGAGCAGTTCTTC,CASSLKGSGGGTYNEQFF
few,14,NA,TRBJ2-5,TRBV7-2,TGTGCCAGCAGCTTAGGCCGGTACGGAGAGACCCAGTACTTC,CASSLGRYGETQYF
NA,14,NA,TRBJ2-5,TRBV24-1,TGTGCCACCAGTGATCCGACAGGGAGGGAGACCCAGTACTTC,CATSDPTGRETQYF
NA,14,NA,TRBJ1-1,TRBV25-1,TGTGCCAGCAGTGAAGGGCCAGCGAACACTGAAGCTTTCTTT,CASSEGPANTEAFF
NA,20,TRBD2,TRBJ2-1,TRBV3-1/TRBV3-2,TGTGCCAGCAGCCCCGCAGCCGGGACTAGCGGGGCGAGCTCCTACAATGAGCAGTTCTTC,CASSPAAGTSGASSYNEQFF
NA,13,NA,TRBJ1-1,TRBV19,TGTGCCAGCCGGGGACAAACGAACACTGAAGCTTTCTTT,CASRGQTNTEAFF
NA,17,TRBD2,TRBJ2-3,TRBV5-1,TGCGCCAGCAGCTTGGGCCTAGCGGGACTGGGGACAGATACGCAGTATTTT,CASSLGLAGLGTDTQYF
NA,14,NA,TRBJ1-1,TRBV18,TGTGCCAGCTCACCTCGGACAGAACTCCTAGGGGCTTTCTTT,CASSPRTELLGAFF
NA,17,NA,TRBJ2-2,TRBV7-6,TGTGCCAGCAGCTTAACTCGCGGGGACAGTTACACCGGGGAGCTGTTTTTT,CASSLTRGDSYTGELFF
NA,17,TRBD2,TRBJ2-3,TRBV4-1,TGCGCCAGCAGCGCGAGCGGGAGGGCCACTGGCACAGATACGCAGTATTTT,CASSASGRATGTDTQYF
NA,18,TRBD1,TRBJ2-3,TRBV20-1,TGCAGTGCTAGTGGCCCTAAAGCGGGACAGGGTGGGACAGATACGCAGTATTTT,CSASGPKAGQGGTDTQYF
few,16,TRBD1,TRBJ2-2,TRBV18,TGTGCCAGCTCACCTGCGGGACAGGGGAGCACCGGGGAGCTGTTTTTT,CASSPAGQGSTGELFF
NA,16,TRBD1,TRBJ1-5,TRBV6-4,TGTGCCAGCAGTGACGGGGACACAGGGGGCAATCAGCCCCAGCATTTT,CASSDGDTGGNQPQHF
NA,16,TRBD1,TRBJ1-5,TRBV6-6,TGTGCCAGCAGTCCATATCCCGGGACAGGGAATCAGCCCCAGCATTTT,CASSPYPGTGNQPQHF